This T cell receptor (beta chain) came from a study of T cell clonality in common variable immunodeficiency. The study, taken as a whole, reports: Common variable immunodeficiency TCR beta sequences reportedly had fewer deletions and N-nucleotide insertions.

Measured with immunoSEQ multiplex PCR; TCRdb has only the in-frame clones, and not every one. The record shows under 40,000 clones for this sample, with no singletons present. Note on this clone: Its target is not known. The read ends 3 residues shy of where the CDR3 ends; the end is completed using the germline J gene.

The CDR3 is 13 residues long. Trimming shortened V by 6 bases and J by 4 bases, and 9 bases separated the two germline ends. Germline lookup yields CDR1 SNHLY and CDR2 FYNNEI. Patients had low serum IgG, IgA and/or IgM and specific antibody deficiency. Both groups were predominantly of Caucasian heritage. Heparinized whole blood, about 5 to 8.5 ml, came from each donor. V and J are TRBV2 and TRBJ2-2; D call uncertain. The sequence came from a human donor with common variable immunodeficiency. Sequenced: peripheral blood mononuclear cells. CDR3 DNA (partial): TGTGCCAGCAGGGTCGGTGGCACCGGGGAG. It encodes CASRVGGTGE. The whole CDR3 sequence reads CASRVGGTGELFF.